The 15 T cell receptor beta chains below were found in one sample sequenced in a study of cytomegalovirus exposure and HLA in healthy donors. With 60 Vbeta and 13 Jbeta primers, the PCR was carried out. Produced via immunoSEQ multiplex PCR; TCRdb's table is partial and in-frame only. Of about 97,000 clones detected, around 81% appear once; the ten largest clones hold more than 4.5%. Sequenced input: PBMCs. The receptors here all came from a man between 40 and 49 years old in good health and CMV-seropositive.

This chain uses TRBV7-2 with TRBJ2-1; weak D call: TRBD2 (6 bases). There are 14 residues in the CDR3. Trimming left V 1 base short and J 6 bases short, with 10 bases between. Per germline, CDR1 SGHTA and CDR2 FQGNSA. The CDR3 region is CASSLGGAINEQFF. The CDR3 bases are TGTGCCAGCAGCTTAGGCGGGGCTATCAATGAGCAGTTCTTC.

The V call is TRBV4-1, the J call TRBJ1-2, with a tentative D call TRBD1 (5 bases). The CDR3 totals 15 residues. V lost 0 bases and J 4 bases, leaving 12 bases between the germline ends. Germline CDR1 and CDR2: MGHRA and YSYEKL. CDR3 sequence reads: CASSQDPDTSYGYTF. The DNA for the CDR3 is TGCGCCAGCAGCCAAGATCCGGACACCTCCTATGGCTACACCTTC.

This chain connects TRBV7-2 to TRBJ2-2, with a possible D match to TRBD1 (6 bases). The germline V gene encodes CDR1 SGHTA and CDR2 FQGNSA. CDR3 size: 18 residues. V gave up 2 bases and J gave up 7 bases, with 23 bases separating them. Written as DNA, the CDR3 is TGTGCCAGCAGCTTATTATGGGGCTTAACAGGGAGTGGCGGGGAGCTGTTTTTT. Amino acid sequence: CASSLLWGLTGSGGELFF.

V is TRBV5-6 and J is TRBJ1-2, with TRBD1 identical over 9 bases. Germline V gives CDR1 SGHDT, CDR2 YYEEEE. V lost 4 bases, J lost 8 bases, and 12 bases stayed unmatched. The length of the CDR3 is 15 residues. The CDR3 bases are TGTGCCAGCAGCATATGGACAGGGGAGGCAAGCGGCTACACCTTC. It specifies CASSIWTGEASGYTF.

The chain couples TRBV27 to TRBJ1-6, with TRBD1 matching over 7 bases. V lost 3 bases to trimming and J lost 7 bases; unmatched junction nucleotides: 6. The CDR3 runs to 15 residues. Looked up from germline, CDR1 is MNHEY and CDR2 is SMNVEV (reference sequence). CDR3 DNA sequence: TGTGCCAGCAGTTTGAAGACAGGGCAGAATTCACCCCTCCACTTT. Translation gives CASSLKTGQNSPLHF.

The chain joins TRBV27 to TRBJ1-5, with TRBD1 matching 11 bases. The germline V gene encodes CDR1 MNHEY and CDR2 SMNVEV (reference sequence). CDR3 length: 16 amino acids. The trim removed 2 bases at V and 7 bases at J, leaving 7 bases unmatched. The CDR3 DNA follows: TGTGCCAGCAGTTTAGGGGGACAGGGGGTTGGGCAGCCCCAGCATTTT. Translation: CASSLGGQGVGQPQHF.

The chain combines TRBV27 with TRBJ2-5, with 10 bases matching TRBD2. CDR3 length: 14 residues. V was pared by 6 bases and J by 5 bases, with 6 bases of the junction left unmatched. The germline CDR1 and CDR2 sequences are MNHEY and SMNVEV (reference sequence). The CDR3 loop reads CASREAGGRETQYF. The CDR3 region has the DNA TGTGCCAGCAGGGAAGCGGGGGGGCGGGAGACCCAGTACTTC.

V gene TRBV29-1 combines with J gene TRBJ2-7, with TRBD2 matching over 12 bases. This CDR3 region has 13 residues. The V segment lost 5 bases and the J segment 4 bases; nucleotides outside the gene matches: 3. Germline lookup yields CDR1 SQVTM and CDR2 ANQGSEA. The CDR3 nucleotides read TGCAGCGTTATGACTAGCGGGAGATACGAGCAGTACTTC. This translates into CSVMTSGRYEQYF.

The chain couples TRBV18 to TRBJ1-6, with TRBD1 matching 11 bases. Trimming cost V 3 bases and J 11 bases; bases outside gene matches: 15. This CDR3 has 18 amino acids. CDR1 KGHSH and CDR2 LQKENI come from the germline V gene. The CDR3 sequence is CASSPTGFGQGASPPLHF. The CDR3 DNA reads TGTGCCAGCTCACCCACCGGATTTGGACAGGGGGCGTCGCCACCCCTCCACTTT. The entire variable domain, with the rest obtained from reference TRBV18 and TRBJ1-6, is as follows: NAGVMQNPRHLVRRRGQEARLRCSPMKGHSHVYWYRQLPEEGLKFMVYLQKENIIDESGMPKERFSAEFPKEGPSILRIQQVVRGDSAAYFCASSPTGFGQGASPPLHFGNGTRLTVT.

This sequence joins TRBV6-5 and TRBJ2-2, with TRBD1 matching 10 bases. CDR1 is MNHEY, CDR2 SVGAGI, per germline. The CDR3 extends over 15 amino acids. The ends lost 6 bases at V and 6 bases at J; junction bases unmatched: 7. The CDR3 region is CASSYGTGDSGELFF. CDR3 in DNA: TGTGCCAGCAGCTACGGGACAGGGGATTCCGGGGAGCTGTTTTTT.

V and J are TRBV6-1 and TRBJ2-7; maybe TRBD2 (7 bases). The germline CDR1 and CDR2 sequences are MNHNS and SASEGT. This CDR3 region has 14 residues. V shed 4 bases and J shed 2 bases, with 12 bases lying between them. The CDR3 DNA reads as TGTGCCAGCAGTGTTACAGGGAGGGCCTACGAGCAGTACTTC. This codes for CASSVTGRAYEQYF.

Here the CDR3 reads CASSRTDNQPQHF. The CDR3 nucleotides are TGTGCCAGCTCACGCACAGACAATCAGCCCCAGCATTTT. The chain links TRBV18 to TRBJ1-5; D not resolved. The CDR3 consists of 13 residues. The germline V and J ends were trimmed by 4 bases and 3 bases, with 7 bases remaining between them. Germline V gene lookup returns CDR1 KGHSH and CDR2 LQKENI.

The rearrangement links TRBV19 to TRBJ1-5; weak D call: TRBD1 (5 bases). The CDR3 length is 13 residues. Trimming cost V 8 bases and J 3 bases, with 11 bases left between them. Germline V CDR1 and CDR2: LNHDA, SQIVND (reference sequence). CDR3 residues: CASAGHLNQPQHF. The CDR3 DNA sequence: TGTGCCAGTGCAGGACACCTCAATCAGCCCCAGCATTTT.

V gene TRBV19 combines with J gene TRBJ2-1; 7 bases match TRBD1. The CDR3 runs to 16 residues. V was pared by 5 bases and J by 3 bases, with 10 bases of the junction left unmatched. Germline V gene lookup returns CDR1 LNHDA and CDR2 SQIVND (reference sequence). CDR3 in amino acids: CASSVAGTAYYNEQFF. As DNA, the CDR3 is TGTGCCAGTAGTGTGGCCGGGACAGCATACTACAATGAGCAGTTCTTC.

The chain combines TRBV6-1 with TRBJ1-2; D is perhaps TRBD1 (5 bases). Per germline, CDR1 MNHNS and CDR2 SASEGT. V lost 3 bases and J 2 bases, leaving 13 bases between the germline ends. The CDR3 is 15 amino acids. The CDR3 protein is CASSDRDFLNYGYTF. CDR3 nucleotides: TGTGCCAGCAGTGATAGGGACTTTCTGAACTATGGCTACACCTTC.